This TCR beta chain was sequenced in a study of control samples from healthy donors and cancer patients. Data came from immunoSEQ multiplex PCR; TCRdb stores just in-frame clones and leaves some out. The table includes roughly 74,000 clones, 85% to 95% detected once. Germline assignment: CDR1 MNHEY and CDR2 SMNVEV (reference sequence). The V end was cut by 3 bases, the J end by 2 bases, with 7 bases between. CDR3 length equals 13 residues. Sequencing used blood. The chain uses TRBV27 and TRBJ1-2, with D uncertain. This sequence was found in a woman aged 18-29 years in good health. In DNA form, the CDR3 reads TGTGCCAGCAGTTTCGGAGGGAACTATGGCTACACCTTC. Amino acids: CASSFGGNYGYTF.